This TCR beta chain was obtained from a study of Graves' ophthalmopathy and Graves' hyperthyroidism. Study-wide background: Before any treatment, peripheral blood was taken at the initial diagnosis. Study-level results: Most expanded clonotypes from thyroid (those above 0.001 frequency) were also found in blood. In separating ophthalmopathy from stable hyperthyroidism, a 13-signature model achieved 85% to 90% sensitivity and 81.08% specificity.

This clonotype was detected ten times or more. What it binds is not known. Other autoimmune diseases, uncontrolled infections, pregnancy or lactation ruled patients out of participation. The germline gives CDR1 MNHEY, CDR2 SMNVEV (reference sequence). V lost 6 bases to trimming and J lost 2 bases, with 10 bases between them. This CDR3 has 13 amino acids. Amplified TCR beta CDR3 regions were obtained using RNA transcripts as template. The workflow started with a first-round RT-PCR run with HTBI primers and then moved on to a second-round multiplex PCR. TCRdb re-called the multiplex PCR reads with MiXCR, one entry per CDR3 protein. The table shows approximately 500,000 distinct CDR3 sequences, with 13% to 15% occurring only once.

Input material: blood. This TCR was sampled from a woman in her twenties or thirties with Graves' ophthalmopathy. The chain is built from TRBV27 and TRBJ1-1; D not resolved. The CDR3: CASRPGTNTEAFF. CDR3 nucleotide sequence: TGTGCCAGCAGACCTGGCACAAACACTGAAGCTTTCTTT.